This entry features one TCR beta chain sequence. Its specificity is unknown. These data belong to a study of cytomegalovirus exposure and HLA in healthy donors. Study-wide context: Among approximately 390 genotyped donors, about 85% fell in the Caucasian-associated ancestry cluster. Study-wide results and limits: Some TCR beta chains (roughly 160 of them) were listed as cytomegalovirus-associated. Previously analyzed data showed that most TCR beta V segments were productive at a frequency of about 87% or about 30%.

The primer mix had 60 Vbeta and 13 Jbeta primers. Only in-frame clones appear in the TCRdb table, and some are missing; sequencing was by immunoSEQ multiplex PCR. Its clone listing holds about 48,000 clones. The germline CDR1 and CDR2 sequences are MDHEN and SYDVKM. The CDR3 length is 14 residues. The V and J ends lost 10 bases and 6 bases, in that order; junction bases with no gene match: 9. The chain recombines TRBV28 with TRBJ1-5, with TRBD1 identical over 10 bases. The TCR sequence derives from a woman aged 35 to 49 in good health and CMV-seronegative. The specimen sequenced was PBMCs. The DNA of the CDR3 is TGTGCCACCTGGTCCGACAGGGGGCCTCAGCCCCAGCATTTT. It translates to CATWSDRGPQPQHF.